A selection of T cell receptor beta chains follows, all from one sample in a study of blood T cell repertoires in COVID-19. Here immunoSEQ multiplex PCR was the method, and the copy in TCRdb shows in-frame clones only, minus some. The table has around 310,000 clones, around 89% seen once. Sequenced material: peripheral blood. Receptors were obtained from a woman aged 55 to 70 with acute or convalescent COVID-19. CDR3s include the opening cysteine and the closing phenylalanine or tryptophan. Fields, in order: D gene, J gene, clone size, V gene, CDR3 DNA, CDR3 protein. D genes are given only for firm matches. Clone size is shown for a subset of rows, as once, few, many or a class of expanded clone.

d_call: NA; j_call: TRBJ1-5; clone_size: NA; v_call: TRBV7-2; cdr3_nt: TGTGCCAGCAGCACAGGGCCAGCTCCAGGTCAGCCCCAGCATTTT; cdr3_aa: CASSTGPAPGQPQHF
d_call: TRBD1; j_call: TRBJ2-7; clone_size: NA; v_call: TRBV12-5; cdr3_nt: TGTGCTAGTGGTTTAACCGGACAGGGGAAAAAGCAGTACTTC; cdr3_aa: CASGLTGQGKKQYF
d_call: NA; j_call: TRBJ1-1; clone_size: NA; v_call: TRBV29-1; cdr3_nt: TGCAGCGTAGCACAGAGAATGAACACTGAAGCTTTCTTT; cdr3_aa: CSVAQRMNTEAFF
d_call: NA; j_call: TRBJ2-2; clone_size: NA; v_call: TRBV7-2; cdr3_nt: TGTGCCAGCAGCTTTAAACAGGACACCGGGGAGCTGTTTTTT; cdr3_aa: CASSFKQDTGELFF
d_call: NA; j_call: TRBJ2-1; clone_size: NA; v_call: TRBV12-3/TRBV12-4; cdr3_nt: TGTGCCAGCAGTTTACCGGGTACCAATGAGCAGTTCTTC; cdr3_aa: CASSLPGTNEQFF
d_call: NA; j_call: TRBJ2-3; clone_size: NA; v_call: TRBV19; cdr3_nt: TGTGCCAGTAGTTTACAAGTGGGGGCCACAGATACGCAGTATTTT; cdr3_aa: CASSLQVGATDTQYF
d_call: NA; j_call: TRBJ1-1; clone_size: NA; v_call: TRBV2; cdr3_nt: TGTGCCAAGAAATCTCGAGGAGGGATGGGTACTGAAGCTTTCTTT; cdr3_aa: CAKKSRGGMGTEAFF
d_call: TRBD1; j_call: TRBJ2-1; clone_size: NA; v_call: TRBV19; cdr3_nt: TGTGCCAGTACCCGGGACAGGGGCCTCCAGAGGGGGGCCCTATACAATGAGCAGTTCTTC; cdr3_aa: CASTRDRGLQRGALYNEQFF
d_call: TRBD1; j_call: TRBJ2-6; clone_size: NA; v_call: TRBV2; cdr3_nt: TGTGCCAGCAGTGGGGGACAGTCTGGGGCCAACGTCCTGACTTTC; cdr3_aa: CASSGGQSGANVLTF
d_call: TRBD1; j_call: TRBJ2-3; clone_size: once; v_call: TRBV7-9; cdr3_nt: TGTGCCAGCAGCCCCCCCCCGGGGACAGACCCCACAGATACGCAGTATTTT; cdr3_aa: CASSPPPGTDPTDTQYF
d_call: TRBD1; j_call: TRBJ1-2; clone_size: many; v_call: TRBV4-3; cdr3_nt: TGCGCCAGCAGCTCTTTACAGGGGACATCAGAAGGCTACACCTTC; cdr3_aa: CASSSLQGTSEGYTF
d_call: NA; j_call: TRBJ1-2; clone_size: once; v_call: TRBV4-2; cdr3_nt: TGTGCCAGCAGCCAATTGGGGGCGTATGGCTACACCTTC; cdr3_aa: CASSQLGAYGYTF
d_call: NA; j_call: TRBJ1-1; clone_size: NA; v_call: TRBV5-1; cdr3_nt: TGCGCCAGCAGCTTAAGGGAGGGGATCACTGAAGCTTTCTTT; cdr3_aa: CASSLREGITEAFF
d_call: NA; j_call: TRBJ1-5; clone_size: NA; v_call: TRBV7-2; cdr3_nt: TGTGCCAGCAGAGCGGGCAGTGGGAATCAGCCCCAGCATTTT; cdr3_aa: CASRAGSGNQPQHF
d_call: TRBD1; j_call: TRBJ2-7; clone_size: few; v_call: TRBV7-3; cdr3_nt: TGTGCCAGCAGTCCCGGGACAGGAGGCGAGCAGTACTTC; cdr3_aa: CASSPGTGGEQYF
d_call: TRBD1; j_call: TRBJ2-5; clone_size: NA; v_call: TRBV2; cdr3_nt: TGTGCCAGCAATCCGGGGACAGGGTCCTTCCAAGAGACCCAGTACTTC; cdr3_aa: CASNPGTGSFQETQYF
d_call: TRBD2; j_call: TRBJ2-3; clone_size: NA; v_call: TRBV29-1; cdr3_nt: TGCAGCGTTGAAGGAGATAGCGGGTTTAGCACAGATACGCAGTATTTT; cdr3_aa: CSVEGDSGFSTDTQYF
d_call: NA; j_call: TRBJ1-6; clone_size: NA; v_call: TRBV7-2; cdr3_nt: TGTGCCAGCAGCTTAGTAGCCCCCGGACAGTCATCCTGGTCACCCCTCCACTTT; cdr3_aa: CASSLVAPGQSSWSPLHF
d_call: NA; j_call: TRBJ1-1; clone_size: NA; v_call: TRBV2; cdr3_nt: TGTGCCAGCACCCTTACAGGGAACACTGAAGCTTTCTTT; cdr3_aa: CASTLTGNTEAFF
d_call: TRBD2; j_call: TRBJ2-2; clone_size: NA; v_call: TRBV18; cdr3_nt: TGTGCCAGCTCACCACTAGAACGGACTAGCGCCAACACCGGGGAGCTGTTTTTT; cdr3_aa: CASSPLERTSANTGELFF
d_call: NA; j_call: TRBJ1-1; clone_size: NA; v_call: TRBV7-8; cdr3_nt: TGTGCCAGCAGCCCTAGGGGCGACAGAGGTGAAGCTTTCTTT; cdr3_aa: CASSPRGDRGEAFF
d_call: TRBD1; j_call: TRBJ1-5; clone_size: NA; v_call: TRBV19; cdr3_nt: TGTGCCAGTAGCCCCCGAGGGGGCGATAGCAATCAGCCCCAGCATTTT; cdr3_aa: CASSPRGGDSNQPQHF
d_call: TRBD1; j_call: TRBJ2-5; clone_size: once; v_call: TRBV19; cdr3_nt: TGTGCCAGTAGTGCCGGACAGGGTCCCGGCCAAGAGACCCAGTACTTC; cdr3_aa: CASSAGQGPGQETQYF
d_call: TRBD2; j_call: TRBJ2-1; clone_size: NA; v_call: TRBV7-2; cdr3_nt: TGTGCCAGCAGCCCCCTCACGGGGGGCTACAATGAGCAGTTCTTC; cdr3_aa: CASSPLTGGYNEQFF
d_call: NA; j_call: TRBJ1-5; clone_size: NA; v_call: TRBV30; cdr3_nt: TGTGCCTGGAGTCACAGCCGAAGGGGACAGCCCCAGCATTTT; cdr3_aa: CAWSHSRRGQPQHF
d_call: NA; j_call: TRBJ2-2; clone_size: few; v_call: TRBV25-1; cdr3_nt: TGTGCCAGCAAAAGGGGTAACACCGGGGAGCTGTTTTTT; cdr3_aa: CASKRGNTGELFF
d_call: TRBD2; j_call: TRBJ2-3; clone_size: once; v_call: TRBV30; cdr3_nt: TGTGCCTGGAGTGTAACTCTAGCGGGAGTTGGCGATACGCAGTATTTT; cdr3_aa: CAWSVTLAGVGDTQYF
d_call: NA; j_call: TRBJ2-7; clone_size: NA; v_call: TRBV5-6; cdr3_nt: TGTGCCAGCAGCGGTTCGGGGCGGGGCATCTCCGAGCAGTACTTC; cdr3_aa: CASSGSGRGISEQYF
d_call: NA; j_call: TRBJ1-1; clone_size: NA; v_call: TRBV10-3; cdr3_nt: TGTGCCATCAGTGAAGGGGCAGGGTCTCGAGGAGCTTTCTTT; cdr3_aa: CAISEGAGSRGAFF
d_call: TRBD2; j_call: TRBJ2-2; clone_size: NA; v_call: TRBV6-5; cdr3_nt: TGTGCCAGCAGTTTGGGACGGCGGGGGGCCGGGGAGCTGTTTTTT; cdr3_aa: CASSLGRRGAGELFF
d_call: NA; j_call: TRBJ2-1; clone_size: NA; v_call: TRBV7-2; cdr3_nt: TGTGCCAGCAGCTTCCTAGACTTGAGATCTAGCTATGAGCAGTTCTTC; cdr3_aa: CASSFLDLRSSYEQFF
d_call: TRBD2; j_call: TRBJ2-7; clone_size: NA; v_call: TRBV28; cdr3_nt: TGTGCCAGCAGCCGGAGCGGGAGCTCCTACGAGCAGTACTTC; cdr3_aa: CASSRSGSSYEQYF
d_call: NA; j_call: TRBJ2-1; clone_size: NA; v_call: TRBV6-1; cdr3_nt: TGTGCCAGCAGTGAAGCTTTAGCGGCCCCGCCTGAGCAGTTCTTC; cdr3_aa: CASSEALAAPPEQFF
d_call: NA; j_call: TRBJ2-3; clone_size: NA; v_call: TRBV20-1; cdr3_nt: TGCAGTGCTAGTTCGGCCAGGAACACAGATACGCAGTATTTT; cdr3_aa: CSASSARNTDTQYF
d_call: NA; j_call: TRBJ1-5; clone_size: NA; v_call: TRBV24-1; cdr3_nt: TGTGCCACCAGTGAACCCGACACAGGCAACCAGCATTTT; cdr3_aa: CATSEPDTGNQHF
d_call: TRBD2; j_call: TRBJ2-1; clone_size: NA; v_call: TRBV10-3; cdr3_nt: TGTGCCATCAGTACCTCAGCGGGAGGAACTTACAATGAGCAGTTCTTC; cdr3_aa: CAISTSAGGTYNEQFF
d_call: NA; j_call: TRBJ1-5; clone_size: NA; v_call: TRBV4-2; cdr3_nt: TGTGCCAGCAGCCAAGGAGGAGGTGGAGCGCCCCAGCATTTT; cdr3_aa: CASSQGGGGAPQHF
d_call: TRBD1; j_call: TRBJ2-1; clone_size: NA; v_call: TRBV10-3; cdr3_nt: TGTGCCATCAGCCCGGGACAGGGTAACAATGAGCAGTTCTTC; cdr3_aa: CAISPGQGNNEQFF
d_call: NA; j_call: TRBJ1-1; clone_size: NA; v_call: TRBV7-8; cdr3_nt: TGTGCCAGCAGCTTACCGTATGTCACTGAAGCTTTCTTT; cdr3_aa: CASSLPYVTEAFF
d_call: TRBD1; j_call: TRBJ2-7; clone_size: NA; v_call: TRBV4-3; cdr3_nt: TGCGCCAGCAGCCGGGGGGGGACAGGGATAACCTACGAGCAGTACTTC; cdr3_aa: CASSRGGTGITYEQYF
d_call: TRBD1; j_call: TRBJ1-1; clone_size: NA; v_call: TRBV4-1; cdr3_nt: TGCGCCAGCAGCCTACGACCGGGACAGCTTTCAAACACTGAAGCTTTCTTT; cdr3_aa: CASSLRPGQLSNTEAFF
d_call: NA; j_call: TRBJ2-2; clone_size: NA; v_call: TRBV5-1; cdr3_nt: TGCGCCAGCAGTCAGACGGGCGGGGAGCTGTTTTTT; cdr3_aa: CASSQTGGELFF
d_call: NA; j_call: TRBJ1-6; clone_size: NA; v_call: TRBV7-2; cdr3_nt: TGTGCCAGCAGCTTGGGGACTTCTGATAATTCACCCCTCCACTTT; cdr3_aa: CASSLGTSDNSPLHF
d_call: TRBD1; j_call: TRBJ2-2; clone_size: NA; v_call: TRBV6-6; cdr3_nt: TGTGCCAGCAGTCGGACAGGAGACACCGGGGAGCTGTTTTTT; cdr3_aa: CASSRTGDTGELFF
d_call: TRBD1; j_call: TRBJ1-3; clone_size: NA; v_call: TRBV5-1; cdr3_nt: TGCGCCAGCGGTAGGGACAGCCACTCTGGAAACACCATATATTTT; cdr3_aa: CASGRDSHSGNTIYF